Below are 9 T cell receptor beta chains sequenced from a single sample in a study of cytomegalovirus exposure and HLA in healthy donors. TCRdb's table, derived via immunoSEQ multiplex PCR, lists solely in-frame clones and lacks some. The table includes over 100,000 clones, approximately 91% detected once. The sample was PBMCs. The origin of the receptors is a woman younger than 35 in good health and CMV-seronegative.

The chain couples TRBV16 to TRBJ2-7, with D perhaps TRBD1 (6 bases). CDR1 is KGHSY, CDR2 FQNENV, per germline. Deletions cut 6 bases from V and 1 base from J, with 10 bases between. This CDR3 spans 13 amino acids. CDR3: CASSPGESYEQYF. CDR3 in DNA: TGTGCCAGCAGTCCAGGGGAATCCTACGAGCAGTACTTC.

Written as DNA, the CDR3 is TGTGCCAGCACCTTGGACAGGGGACGGCCTGGGGCCAACGTCCTGACTTTC. It codes for CASTLDRGRPGANVLTF. This chain uses TRBV28 with TRBJ2-6; 9 nucleotides align to TRBD1. Germline trimming cut 7 bases from V and 2 bases from J; bases unmatched to any gene: 9. Germline V CDR1 and CDR2: MDHEN, SYDVKM. CDR3 length equals 17 residues.

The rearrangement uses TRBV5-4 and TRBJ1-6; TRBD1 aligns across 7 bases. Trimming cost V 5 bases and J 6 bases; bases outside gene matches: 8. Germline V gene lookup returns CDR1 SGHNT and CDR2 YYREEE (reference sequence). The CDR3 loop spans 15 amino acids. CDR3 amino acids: CASRNFGTANSPLHF. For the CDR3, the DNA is TGTGCCAGCAGAAACTTCGGGACAGCTAATTCACCCCTCCACTTT.

CDR3 in DNA: TGTGCCAGCAGTTTTTCTGTCACTGAAGCTTTCTTT. Translation gives CASSFSVTEAFF. The chain combines TRBV28 with TRBJ1-1; D remains ambiguous. Germline CDR1 reads MDHEN; CDR2 reads SYDVKM. CDR3 size: 12 residues. Trimming shortened V by 3 bases and J by 4 bases, and 6 bases separated the two germline ends.

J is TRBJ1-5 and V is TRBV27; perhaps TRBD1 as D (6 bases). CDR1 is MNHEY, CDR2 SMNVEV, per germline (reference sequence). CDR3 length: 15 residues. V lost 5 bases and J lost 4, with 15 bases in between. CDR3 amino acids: CASSPGGARNQPQHF. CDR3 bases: TGTGCCAGCAGTCCTGGGGGGGCAAGAAATCAGCCCCAGCATTTT.

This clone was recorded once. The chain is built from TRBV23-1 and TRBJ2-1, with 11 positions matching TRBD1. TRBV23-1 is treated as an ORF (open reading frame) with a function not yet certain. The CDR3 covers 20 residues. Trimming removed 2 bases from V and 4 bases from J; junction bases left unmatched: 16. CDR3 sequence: CASSQPESWTGGKGYNEQFF. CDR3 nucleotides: TGCGCCAGCAGTCAACCCGAATCATGGACAGGGGGCAAGGGTTACAATGAGCAGTTCTTC.

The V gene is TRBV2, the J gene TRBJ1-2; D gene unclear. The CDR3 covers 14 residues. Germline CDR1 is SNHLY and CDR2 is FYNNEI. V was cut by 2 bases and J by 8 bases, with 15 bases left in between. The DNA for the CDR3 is TGTGCCAGCAGTGAAATCGAGGGCCTCGGGGGCTACACCTTC. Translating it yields CASSEIEGLGGYTF.

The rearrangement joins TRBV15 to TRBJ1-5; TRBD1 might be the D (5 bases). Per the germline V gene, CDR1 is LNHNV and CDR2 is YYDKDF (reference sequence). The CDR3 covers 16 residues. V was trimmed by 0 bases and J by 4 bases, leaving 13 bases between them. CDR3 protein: CATSRDPGEGNQPQHF. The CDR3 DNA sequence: TGTGCCACCAGCAGAGATCCGGGAGAGGGGAATCAGCCCCAGCATTTT.

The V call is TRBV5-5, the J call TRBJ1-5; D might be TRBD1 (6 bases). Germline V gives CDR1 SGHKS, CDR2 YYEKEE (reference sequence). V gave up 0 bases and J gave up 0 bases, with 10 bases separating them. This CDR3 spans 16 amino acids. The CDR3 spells CASSLGTAYSNQPQHF. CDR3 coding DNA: TGTGCCAGCAGCTTGGGGACAGCTTATAGCAATCAGCCCCAGCATTTT.